Below, 26 T cell receptor beta chains from the same sample are listed, as sequenced in a study of T cell changes during pregnancy in multiple sclerosis. Produced via immunoSEQ multiplex PCR; TCRdb's table is partial and in-frame only. This sample yields around 52,000 clones, of which around nine tenths are seen a single time; about 5% belongs to the top ten. The sequenced material came from peripheral blood from another person, used as feeder cells. All receptors derive from a human donor whose cells served as feeder cells for cultures in a pregnancy study.

DNA of the CDR3: TGTGCCAGCAGTGCCCGGAGCTCCTACGAGCAGTACTTC. This gives the protein CASSARSSYEQYF. The chain couples TRBV25-1 to TRBJ2-7; D gene uncertain. Germline assignment: CDR1 MGHDK and CDR2 SYGVNS. Trimming took 4 bases from V and 0 from J, leaving 7 bases between them. The CDR3 runs 13 residues.

The V call is TRBV7-2, the J call TRBJ1-2, with D uncertain. The CDR3 sequence is 14 residues long. The V gene lost 1 base and the J gene lost 4 bases, with 10 bases spanning the gap. Per germline, CDR1 SGHTA and CDR2 FQGNSA. The CDR3 loop reads CASSLVEPLYGYTF. DNA of the CDR3: TGTGCCAGCAGCTTAGTCGAGCCCCTCTATGGCTACACCTTC.

The chain links TRBV5-4 to TRBJ2-5; 9 bases map to TRBD2. The V gene end was trimmed by 4 bases and the J gene end by 6 bases; junction bases not matched to a gene: 4. The CDR3 length is 13 residues. Germline CDR1 and CDR2: SGHNT and YYREEE (reference sequence). In DNA form, the CDR3 reads TGTGCCAGCAGCCCTAGCGGGGTAAAGACCCAGTACTTC. It codes for CASSPSGVKTQYF.

The chain combines TRBV6-1 with TRBJ1-5; TRBD1 matches 11 bases. The germline gives CDR1 MNHNS, CDR2 SASEGT. The CDR3 has 16 amino acids. V was clipped by 4 bases and J by 6 bases; unmatched bases: 8. In nucleotides, the CDR3 is TGTGCCAGCAGTGGACCCGGGACAGGGGGGGGTCAGCCCCAGCATTTT. It translates to CASSGPGTGGGQPQHF.

J is TRBJ1-4 and V is TRBV5-1; maybe TRBD1 (6 bases). The germline V gene has CDR1 SGHRS and CDR2 YFSETQ. The germline V and J ends were trimmed by 0 bases and 4 bases, with 16 bases remaining between them. This CDR3 is 17 amino acids long. The CDR3 DNA is TGCGCCAGCAGCTTGGGAGCGGGGGCCGTCTATAATGAAAAACTGTTTTTT. Its translation: CASSLGAGAVYNEKLFF.

The genes are TRBV7-9 and TRBJ1-1; 7 bases fit TRBD1. The CDR3 has 16 residues. V gave up 1 base and J gave up 11 bases; unmatched junction bases: 16. Germline values: CDR1 SEHNR, CDR2 FQNEAQ (reference sequence). The CDR3 is CASSLEGRSRGRRAFF. The DNA of the CDR3 is TGTGCCAGCAGCTTAGAGGGTCGAAGTAGGGGGCGTAGGGCTTTCTTT. Looking up the rest from reference TRBV7-9 and TRBJ1-1 gives the full variable domain: DTGVSQNPRHKITKRGQNVTFRCDPISEHNRLYWYRQTLGQGPEFLTYFQNEAQLEKSRLLSDRFSAERPKGSFSTLEIQRTEQGDSAMYLCASSLEGRSRGRRAFFGQGTRLTVV.

This clone was seen only once. The rearrangement uses TRBV19 and TRBJ2-2; unclear D gene. The V and J ends lost 3 bases and 2 bases respectively, with 4 bases between them. The CDR3 runs to 13 residues. CDR1 and CDR2 from the germline V gene are LNHDA and SQIVND (reference sequence). This CDR3 reads CASSIYNTGELFF. The CDR3 DNA reads as TGTGCCAGTAGTATTTATAACACCGGGGAGCTGTTTTTT.

The chain combines TRBV21-1 with TRBJ1-1; no DNA check was done on the table's D call, TRBD1. TRBV21-1 is a listed pseudogene. CDR3 size: 14 residues. The CDR3 DNA sequence: TGTGCCAGCAGCACTGACAGGGGGCGAACTGAAGCTTTCTTT. Encoded protein: CASSTDRGRTEAFF.

The V and J genes are TRBV5-1 and TRBJ2-5; the D gene is possibly TRBD1 (5 bases). The CDR3 consists of 14 residues. Germline CDR1 is SGHRS and CDR2 is YFSETQ. V shed 6 bases and J shed 1 base, with 13 bases lying between them. This CDR3 reads CASTPGSSQETQYF. CDR3 nucleotide sequence: TGCGCCAGCACCCCAGGGTCATCCCAAGAGACCCAGTACTTC.

The rearrangement joins TRBV7-2 to TRBJ2-2; D is ambiguous. CDR1 and CDR2 from the germline V gene are SGHTA and FQGNSA. The CDR3 runs to 14 residues. Deletions cut 1 base from V and 6 bases from J, with 9 bases between. The CDR3 is CASSLVAGAGELFF. CDR3 DNA sequence: TGTGCCAGCAGCTTAGTAGCCGGCGCCGGGGAGCTGTTTTTT. The whole variable domain, remainder taken from reference TRBV7-2 and TRBJ2-2, is GAGVSQSPSNKVTEKGKDVELRCDPISGHTALYWYRQSLGQGLEFLIYFQGNSAPDKSGLPSDRFSAERTGGSVSTLTIQRTQQEDSAVYLCASSLVAGAGELFFGEGSRLTVL.

The CDR3 sequence is CASSYGHSGNTIYF. The CDR3 bases are TGTGCCAGCAGTTACGGACACTCTGGAAACACCATATATTTT. The V call is TRBV6-6, the J call TRBJ1-3; TRBD1 is a possible D gene (5 bases). Germline values: CDR1 MNHNY, CDR2 SVGAGI (reference sequence). The CDR3 consists of 14 residues. Trimming left V 2 bases short and J 0 bases short, with 5 bases between.

The rearrangement uses TRBV4-2 and TRBJ1-2; D remains ambiguous. The CDR3 sequence is 14 residues long. CDR1 and CDR2 from the germline V gene are LGHNA and YNFKEQ. V lost 4 bases and J lost 0, with 9 bases in between. The CDR3 DNA follows: TGTGCCAGCAGCCCAGCCTTGTCTAACTATGGCTACACCTTC. Its protein is CASSPALSNYGYTF.

The chain employs TRBV6-9 and TRBJ1-1; D not certain. The CDR3 totals 13 residues. Trimming shortened V by 7 bases and J by 4 bases, and 13 bases separated the two germline ends. Germline CDR1 MNHGY, CDR2 SVAAGI. The chain's CDR3 is CASKAGQSTEAFF. CDR3 bases: TGTGCCAGCAAGGCAGGTCAGAGCACTGAAGCTTTCTTT.

J is TRBJ2-3 and V is TRBV18; 8 bases fit TRBD2. Per the germline V gene, CDR1 is KGHSH and CDR2 is LQKENI. The CDR3 runs to 16 residues. Losses at the gene ends were 6 bases for V and 2 bases for J; bases not matched to a gene: 10. The CDR3 loop reads CASSSSGGTNTDTQYF. In DNA, the CDR3 is TGTGCCAGCTCGTCTTCGGGGGGGACTAACACAGATACGCAGTATTTT.

The V gene is TRBV7-6, the J gene TRBJ2-7, with unresolved D. The CDR3 has 12 residues. Germline CDR1 SGHVS, CDR2 FNYEAQ. V lost 4 bases and J 3 bases, leaving 7 bases between the germline ends. DNA for the CDR3: TGTGCCAGCAGCTCGAGCTACTACGAGCAGTACTTC. Its translation is CASSSSYYEQYF.

The gene calls are TRBV28 and TRBJ2-6; D unclear. The V gene's germline CDR1 is MDHEN and CDR2 SYDVKM. Trimming stripped 7 bases from V and 8 bases from J, with 9 bases between. CDR3 length equals 12 residues. CDR3 sequence: CASKDGPNVLTF. Written as DNA, the CDR3 is TGTGCCAGCAAGGACGGACCCAACGTCCTGACTTTC.

The CDR3 loop reads CASSPRTSTNIQYF. The CDR3 DNA reads as TGTGCCAGCAGCCCCCGGACTAGCACAAACATTCAGTACTTC. This sequence joins TRBV9 and TRBJ2-4; 8 bases line up with TRBD2. The CDR3 length is 14 residues. Germline trimming cut 4 bases from V and 6 bases from J; bases unmatched to any gene: 6. CDR1 is SGDLS and CDR2 is YYNGEE in the germline V gene. Full variable domain (rest looked up from reference TRBV9 and TRBJ2-4): DSGVTQTPKHLITATGQRVTLRCSPRSGDLSVYWYQQSLDQGLQFLIQYYNGEERAKGNILERFSAQQFPDLHSELNLSSLELGDSALYFCASSPRTSTNIQYFGAGTRLSVL.

The chain links TRBV19 to TRBJ1-4, with TRBD1 identical over 7 bases. The V segment lost 11 bases and the J segment 5 bases; nucleotides outside the gene matches: 8. From germline, CDR1 is LNHDA and CDR2 SQIVND (reference sequence). CDR3 size: 13 residues. In DNA, the CDR3 is TGTGCCGCTACAGGGACAGAAAATGAAAAACTGTTTTTT. It yields the protein CAATGTENEKLFF.

V usage is TRBV6-6 and J usage is TRBJ1-1; D is possibly TRBD1 (5 bases). CDR1 MNHNY and CDR2 SVGAGI come from the germline V gene (reference sequence). The V and J ends lost 6 bases and 1 base respectively, with 12 bases between them. This CDR3 is built from 14 residues. CDR3 coding DNA: TGTGCCAGCAGGCCCAGACAGACGAACACTGAAGCTTTCTTT. This gives the protein CASRPRQTNTEAFF.

V gene TRBV4-1 combines with J gene TRBJ2-7, with D hard to call. Trimming stripped 0 bases from V and 1 base from J, with 13 bases between. The CDR3 loop spans 16 amino acids. Germline V lookup: CDR1 MGHRA, CDR2 YSYEKL. In nucleotides, the CDR3 is TGCGCCAGCAGCCAAGATCATATGGGCAGTTCCTACGAGCAGTACTTC. This translates into CASSQDHMGSSYEQYF.

The V call is TRBV12-5, the J call TRBJ2-5; D possibly matches TRBD1 or TRBD2 (5 bases each). Per the germline V gene, CDR1 is LGHNT and CDR2 is FRNRAP. The CDR3 is 15 amino acids. V lost 1 base to trimming and J lost 8 bases, with 17 bases between them. CDR3 coding DNA: TGTGCTAGTGGTTTGGGGGACGTGGCCGTGGAAACCCAGTACTTC. Amino acid sequence: CASGLGDVAVETQYF.

This chain uses TRBV28 with TRBJ2-1; D gene ambiguous. CDR1 and CDR2 (germline): MDHEN, SYDVKM. V was trimmed by 6 bases and J by 8 bases, leaving 14 bases between them. This CDR3 has 13 amino acids. The CDR3 protein is CASSLSQTHEQFF. For the CDR3, the DNA is TGTGCCAGCAGCCTCAGCCAGACCCATGAGCAGTTCTTC.

The V and J genes are TRBV30 and TRBJ1-5; D remains unclear. V was clipped by 3 bases and J by 0 bases, with 9 bases between them. The CDR3 has 14 amino acids. Germline CDR1 reads GTSNPN; CDR2 reads SVGIG (reference sequence). The CDR3 bases are TGTGCCTGGAGCGACAAACATAGCAATCAGCCCCAGCATTTT. This sequence encodes CAWSDKHSNQPQHF.

The chain employs TRBV5-4 and TRBJ2-5; D is possibly TRBD2 (6 bases). CDR3 size: 14 residues. The germline V and J ends were trimmed by 1 base and 3 bases, with 10 bases remaining between them. Germline-derived CDR1 and CDR2 are SGHNT and YYREEE (reference sequence). CDR3 nucleotides: TGTGCCAGCAGCTTGCGCCAGCGGGAAGAGACCCAGTACTTC. Translating it yields CASSLRQREETQYF.

This rearrangement joins TRBV14 to TRBJ1-5; TRBD1 matches 7 bases. CDR3 length: 18 residues. V lost 0 bases to trimming and J lost 0 bases; unmatched junction nucleotides: 8. CDR1 is SGHDN, CDR2 FVKESK, per germline. Here the CDR3 reads CASSQEGTASLSNQPQHF. DNA of the CDR3: TGTGCCAGCAGCCAAGAAGGGACAGCTTCCCTTAGCAATCAGCCCCAGCATTTT. The full variable domain, in which reference TRBV14 and TRBJ1-5 provide the parts outside the CDR3, is EAGVTQFPSHSVIEKGQTVTLRCDPISGHDNLYWYRRVMGKEIKFLLHFVKESKQDESGMPNNRFLAERTGGTYSTLKVQPAELEDSGVYFCASSQEGTASLSNQPQHFGDGTRLSIL.

CDR3 in amino acids: CAWTLPGSNQPQHF. CDR3 coding DNA: TGTGCCTGGACCTTACCGGGTAGCAATCAGCCCCAGCATTTT. This chain links TRBV30 with TRBJ1-5, with no clear D. Germline V gene lookup returns CDR1 GTSNPN and CDR2 SVGIG (reference sequence). The V end was cut by 4 bases, the J end by 0 bases, with 10 bases between. The CDR3 totals 14 residues.